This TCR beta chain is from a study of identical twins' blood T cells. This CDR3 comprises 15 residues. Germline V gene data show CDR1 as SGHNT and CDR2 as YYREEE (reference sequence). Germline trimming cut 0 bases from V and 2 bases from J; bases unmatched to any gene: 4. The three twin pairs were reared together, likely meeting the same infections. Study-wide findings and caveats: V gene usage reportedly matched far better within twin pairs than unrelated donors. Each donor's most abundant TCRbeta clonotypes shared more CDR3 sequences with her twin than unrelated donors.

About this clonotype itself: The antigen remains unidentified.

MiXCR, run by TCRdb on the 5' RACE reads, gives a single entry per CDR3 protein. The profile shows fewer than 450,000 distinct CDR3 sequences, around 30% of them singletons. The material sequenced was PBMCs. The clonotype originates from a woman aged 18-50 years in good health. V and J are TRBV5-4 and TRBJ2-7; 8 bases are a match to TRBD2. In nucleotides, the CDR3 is TGTGCCAGCAGCTTGGCGGGACTAGGCACCTACGAGCAGTACTTC. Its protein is CASSLAGLGTYEQYF.